This T cell receptor (beta chain) appears in the sequencing data of a study of T cell responses to AZD1222 COVID-19 vaccine. Libraries were prepared by immunoSEQ multiplex PCR; TCRdb keeps only in-frame clonotypes and omits some of them. Here the sample spans under 150,000 clones, approximately 90% being singletons. The CDR3 covers 14 residues. The V end lost 5 bases, the J end lost 3 bases, and 13 bases lay between the germline ends. The germline V gene has CDR1 MNHEY and CDR2 SMNVEV (reference sequence). The sample was peripheral blood, taken on day 0 of AZD1222 vaccination. The rearrangement uses TRBV27 and TRBJ1-1; maybe TRBD1 (5 bases). This TCR was sampled from an adult in good health. CDR3: CASSPQGPHTEAFF. DNA for the CDR3: TGTGCCAGCAGTCCCCAGGGTCCCCACACTGAAGCTTTCTTT.